The present T cell receptor (beta chain) was sequenced within a study of CD8+ T cells in alopecia areata. Isolated RNA was reverse transcribed into cDNA used as the sequencing template. Assay used: immunoSEQ multiplex PCR; TCRdb lists only in-frame clones, some missing. This table has about 180,000 clones, about 47% appearing once. V gave up 8 bases and J gave up 1 base, with 8 bases separating them. The CDR3 loop spans 11 amino acids. CDR1 is GTSNPN and CDR2 is SVGIG in the germline V gene (reference sequence). Treatment of the sample: oral pan-JAK inhibitor, 5-10 mg twice daily. The chain carries TRBV30 and TRBJ1-1, with D possibly TRBD1 on 5 matching bases. Sequenced material: CD8+ T cells sorted from blood, taken at week 52, from a patient treated with tofacitinib. The receptor's source is a human donor with alopecia areata. CDR3 sequence reads: CALRGNTEAFF. DNA for the CDR3: TGTGCCCTAAGGGGGAACACTGAAGCTTTCTTT.